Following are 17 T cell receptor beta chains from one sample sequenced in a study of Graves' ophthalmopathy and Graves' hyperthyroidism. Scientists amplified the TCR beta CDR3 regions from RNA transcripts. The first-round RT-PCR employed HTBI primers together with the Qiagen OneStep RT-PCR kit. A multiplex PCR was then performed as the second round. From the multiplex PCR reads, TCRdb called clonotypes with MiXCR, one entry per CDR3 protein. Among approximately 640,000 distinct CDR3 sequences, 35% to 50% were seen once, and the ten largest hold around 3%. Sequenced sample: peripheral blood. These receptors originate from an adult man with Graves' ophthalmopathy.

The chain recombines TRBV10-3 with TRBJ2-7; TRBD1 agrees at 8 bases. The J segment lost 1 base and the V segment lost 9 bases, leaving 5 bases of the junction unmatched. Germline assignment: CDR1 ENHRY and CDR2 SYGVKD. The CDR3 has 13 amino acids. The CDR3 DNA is TGTGCCATTGCCGGGACAGGTTCCTACGAGCAGTACTTC. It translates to CAIAGTGSYEQYF.

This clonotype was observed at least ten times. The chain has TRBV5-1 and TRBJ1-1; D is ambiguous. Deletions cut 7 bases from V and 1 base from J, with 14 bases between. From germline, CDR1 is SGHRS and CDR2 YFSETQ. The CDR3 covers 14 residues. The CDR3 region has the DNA TGCGCCAGCTTCCCCTTACCTGAGAACACTGAAGCTTTCTTT. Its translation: CASFPLPENTEAFF.

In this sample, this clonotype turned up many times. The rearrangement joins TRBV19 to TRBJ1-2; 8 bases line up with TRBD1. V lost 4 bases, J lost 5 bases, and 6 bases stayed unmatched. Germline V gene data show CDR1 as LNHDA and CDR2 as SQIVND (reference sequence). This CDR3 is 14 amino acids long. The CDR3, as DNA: TGTGCCAGTAGTACCGGGACAGGCGTTTATGGCTACACCTTC. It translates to CASSTGTGVYGYTF.

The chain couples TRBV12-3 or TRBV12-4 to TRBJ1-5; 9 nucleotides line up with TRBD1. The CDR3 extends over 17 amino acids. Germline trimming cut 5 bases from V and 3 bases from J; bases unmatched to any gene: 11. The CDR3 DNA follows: TGTGCCAGCAGTATCCGGGACAGGGTTATCGCCAATCAGCCCCAGCATTTT. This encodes CASSIRDRVIANQPQHF.

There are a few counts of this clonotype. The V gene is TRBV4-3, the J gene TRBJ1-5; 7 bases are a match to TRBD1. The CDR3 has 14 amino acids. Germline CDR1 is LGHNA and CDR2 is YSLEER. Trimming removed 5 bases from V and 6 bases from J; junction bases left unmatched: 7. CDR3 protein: CASSARQGSQPQHF. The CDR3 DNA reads TGCGCCAGCAGCGCCCGACAGGGAAGTCAGCCCCAGCATTTT.

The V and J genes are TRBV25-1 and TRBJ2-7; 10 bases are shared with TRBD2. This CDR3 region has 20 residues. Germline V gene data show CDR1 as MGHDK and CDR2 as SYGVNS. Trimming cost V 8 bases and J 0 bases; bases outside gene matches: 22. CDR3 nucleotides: TGTGCCAGCTGGCCTACGGGACGGCAGGGCCCTAGCGGGAGCTCCTACGAGCAGTACTTC. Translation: CASWPTGRQGPSGSSYEQYF.

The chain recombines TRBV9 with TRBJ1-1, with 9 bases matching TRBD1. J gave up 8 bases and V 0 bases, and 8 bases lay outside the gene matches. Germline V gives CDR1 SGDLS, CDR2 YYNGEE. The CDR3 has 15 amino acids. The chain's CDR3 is CASSVGGQGTWEAFF. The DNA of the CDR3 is TGTGCCAGCAGCGTAGGAGGACAGGGGACTTGGGAAGCTTTCTTT.

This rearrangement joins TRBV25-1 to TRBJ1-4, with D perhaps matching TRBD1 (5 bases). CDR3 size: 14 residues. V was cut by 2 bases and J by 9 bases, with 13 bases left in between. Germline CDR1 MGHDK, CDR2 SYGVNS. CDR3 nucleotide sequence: TGTGCCAGCAGTGAAACAGGACATCCGAAAAAACTGTTTTTT. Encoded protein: CASSETGHPKKLFF.

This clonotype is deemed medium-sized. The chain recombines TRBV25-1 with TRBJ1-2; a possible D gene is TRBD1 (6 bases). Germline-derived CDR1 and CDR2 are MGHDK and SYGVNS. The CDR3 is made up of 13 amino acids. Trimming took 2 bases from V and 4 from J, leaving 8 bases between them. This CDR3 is CASSEQGTYGYTF. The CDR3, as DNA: TGTGCCAGCAGTGAACAGGGGACCTATGGCTACACCTTC.

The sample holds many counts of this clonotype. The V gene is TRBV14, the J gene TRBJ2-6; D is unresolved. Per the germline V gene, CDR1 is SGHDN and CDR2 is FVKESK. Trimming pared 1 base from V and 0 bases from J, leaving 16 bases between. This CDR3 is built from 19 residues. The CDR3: CASSQGFPVPYSGANVLTF. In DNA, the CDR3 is TGTGCCAGCAGCCAAGGTTTTCCGGTACCTTACTCTGGGGCCAACGTCCTGACTTTC.

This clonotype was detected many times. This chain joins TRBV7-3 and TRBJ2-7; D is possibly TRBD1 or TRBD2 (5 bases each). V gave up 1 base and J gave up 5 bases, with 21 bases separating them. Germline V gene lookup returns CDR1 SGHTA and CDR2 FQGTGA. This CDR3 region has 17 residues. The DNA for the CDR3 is TGTGCCAGCAGCTTAATCAGGGCGGGTCGGATGTTCCACGAGCAGTACTTC. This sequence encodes CASSLIRAGRMFHEQYF.

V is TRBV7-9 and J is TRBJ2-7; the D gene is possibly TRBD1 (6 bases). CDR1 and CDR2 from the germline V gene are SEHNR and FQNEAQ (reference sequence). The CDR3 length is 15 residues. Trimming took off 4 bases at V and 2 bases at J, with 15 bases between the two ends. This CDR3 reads CASSSTRDITYEQYF. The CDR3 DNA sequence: TGTGCCAGCAGCTCCACCCGGGACATTACCTACGAGCAGTACTTC.

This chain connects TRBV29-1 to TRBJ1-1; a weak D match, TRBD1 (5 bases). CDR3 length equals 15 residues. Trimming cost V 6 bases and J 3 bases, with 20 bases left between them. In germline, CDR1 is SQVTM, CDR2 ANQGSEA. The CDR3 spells CSVPEGPPGYTEAFF. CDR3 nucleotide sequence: TGCAGCGTCCCTGAGGGGCCGCCGGGTTACACTGAAGCTTTCTTT.

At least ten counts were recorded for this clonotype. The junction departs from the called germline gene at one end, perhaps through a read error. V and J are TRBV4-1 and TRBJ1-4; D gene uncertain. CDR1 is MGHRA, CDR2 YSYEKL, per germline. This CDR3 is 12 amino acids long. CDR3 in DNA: TGTGCCAGCAGCCAAGTTCGAGAAAAACTGTTTTTT. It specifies CASSQVREKLFF.

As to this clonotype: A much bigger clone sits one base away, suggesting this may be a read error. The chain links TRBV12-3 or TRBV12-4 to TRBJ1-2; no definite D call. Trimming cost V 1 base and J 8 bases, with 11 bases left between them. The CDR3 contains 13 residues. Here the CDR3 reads CASSLVARMGYTF. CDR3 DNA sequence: TGTGCCAGCAGTTTAGTAGCTCGAATGGGCTACACCTTC.

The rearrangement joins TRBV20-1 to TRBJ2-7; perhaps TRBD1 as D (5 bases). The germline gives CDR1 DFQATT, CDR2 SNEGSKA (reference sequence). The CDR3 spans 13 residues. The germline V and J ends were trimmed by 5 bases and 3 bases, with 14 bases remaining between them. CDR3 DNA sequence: TGCAGTGCTCAGACCACCCAGGGCTACGAGCAGTACTTC. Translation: CSAQTTQGYEQYF.

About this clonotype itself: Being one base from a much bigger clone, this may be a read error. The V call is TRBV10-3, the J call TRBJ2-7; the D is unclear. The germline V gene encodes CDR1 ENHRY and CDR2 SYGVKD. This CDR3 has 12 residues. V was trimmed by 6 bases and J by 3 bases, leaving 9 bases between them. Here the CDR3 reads CAIRDTDYEQYF. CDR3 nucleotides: TGTGCCATCAGGGATACCGACTACGAGCAGTACTTC.